This T cell receptor beta chain was observed in a study of cytomegalovirus exposure and HLA in healthy donors. With 3 bases clipped from V and 7 bases from J, the junction kept 6 bases outside the gene matches. CDR1 and CDR2 from the germline V gene are GTSNPN and SVGIG (reference sequence). CDR3 length: 13 amino acids. PCR employed 60 Vbeta and 13 Jbeta primers. In the original workflow: A later analysis tallied some 80 million unique TCR beta chains, around 9.9 million of them shared. Assay: immunoSEQ multiplex PCR; the TCRdb copy retains only in-frame clones and omits some. V, J and clone size are taken as reported in that table, and D and trimming were inferred from the DNA itself. Its listing shows about 65,000 clones. Study conclusions and caveats: A cluster of highly shared sequence variants was likely a sequencing artifact.

As for this clone: Its antigen is unknown.

The sequence came from a boy aged 5-17 years in good health and CMV-seronegative. Sequencing was carried out using PBMCs. This sequence joins TRBV30 and TRBJ1-5, with 7 positions matching TRBD1. CDR3 sequence reads: CAWRVQGGQPQHF. CDR3 sequence (DNA): TGTGCCTGGAGGGTTCAGGGGGGACAGCCCCAGCATTTT.